The clone carrying this T cell receptor beta chain has at least ten counts. Antigen: not known. The J segment lost 3 bases and the V segment lost 6 bases, leaving 6 bases of the junction unmatched. The CDR3 loop spans 15 amino acids. Germline V gene data show CDR1 as SQVTM and CDR2 as ANQGSEA. A sample-barcoded 5' primer and a J-beta primer mix were used in a second PCR of roughly 7 to 11 cycles. A template-switch adaptor that had 12 random nucleotides put a tag on each cDNA molecule. Each CDR3 protein gets one entry after TCRdb re-called the 5' RACE reads with MiXCR. This sample has over a million distinct CDR3 sequences, with 35% to 50% found just once. The sample is drawn from a study of blood T cells in healthy people across ages. Each sample used at least 6 million PBMCs. Study-level findings and limits: There were more naive CD4+ cells and higher diversity in long-lived donors than in aged donors. TCR beta diversity tracked closely with naive T cell percentage.

Source material: blood. This TCR was recovered from a woman in her sixties in good health. The rearrangement links TRBV29-1 to TRBJ2-3, with 13 bases identical to TRBD2. The CDR3 nucleotides are TGCAGCGTCCGGACTAGCGGGAGTCGGACAGATACGCAGTATTTT. Protein sequence: CSVRTSGSRTDTQYF.